This is a list of T cell receptor beta chains from one sample in a study of T cell responses to AZD1222 COVID-19 vaccine. Here immunoSEQ multiplex PCR was the method, and the copy in TCRdb shows in-frame clones only, minus some. The sample shows about 160,000 clones, around 94% of them seen only once. The material sequenced was peripheral blood, taken on day 0 of AZD1222 vaccination. Receptors were obtained from an adult in good health. Both conserved end residues are part of each CDR3. Each record gives: CDR3 length, V gene, J gene, D gene, clone size, CDR3 protein, CDR3 DNA. D genes are given only for firm matches. The size of a clone is reported for some rows only, either as once, few or many, or as a class for expanded clones.

>13|TRBV5-1|TRBJ1-2|-|-
CASSLGAEYGYTF
TGCGCCAGCAGCTTGGGGGCCGAGTATGGCTACACCTTC
>15|TRBV24-1|TRBJ2-2|TRBD2|-
CATSDPGGNTGELFF
TGTGCCACCAGTGACCCGGGGGGAAACACCGGGGAGCTGTTTTTT
>22|TRBV24-1|TRBJ2-1|-|-
CATSDSPLGRGFGSQIFGEQFF
TGTGCCACCAGTGATTCCCCCCTCGGTCGTGGGTTCGGGAGCCAAATCTTCGGTGAGCAGTTCTTC
>14|TRBV6-5|TRBJ1-5|-|-
CASSSGRFNQPQHF
TGTGCCAGCAGTTCTGGCAGGTTCAATCAGCCCCAGCATTTT
>12|TRBV29-1|TRBJ1-1|-|-
CSAAGANTEAFF
TGCAGCGCCGCGGGGGCGAATACTGAAGCTTTCTTT
>11|TRBV30|TRBJ2-1|-|-
CAWLNHNEQFF
TGTGCCTGGCTGAACCACAATGAGCAGTTCTTC
>19|TRBV6-2/TRBV6-3|TRBJ2-1|TRBD2|-
CASSYEGLAGIVAYNEQFF
TGTGCCAGCAGTTACGAGGGACTAGCGGGAATCGTCGCCTACAATGAGCAGTTCTTC
>15|TRBV2|TRBJ2-1|TRBD2|-
CASSELAGGYNEQFF
TGTGCCAGCAGTGAGCTAGCGGGAGGGTACAATGAGCAGTTCTTC
>15|TRBV6-5|TRBJ1-2|-|once
CASSPTLTGADGYTF
TGTGCCAGCAGTCCCACCCTGACAGGCGCAGATGGCTACACCTTC
>12|TRBV9|TRBJ1-1|-|-
CASSVGAGEAFF
TGTGCCAGCAGCGTAGGGGCCGGTGAAGCTTTCTTT
>16|TRBV10-3|TRBJ2-3|-|-
CAISESNLRGIYTQYF
TGTGCCATCAGTGAGTCGAATCTTAGAGGTATCTATACGCAGTATTTT
>17|TRBV4-2|TRBJ1-6|-|once
CASSQEVSQQGFSPLHF
TGTGCCAGCAGCCAAGAAGTTTCCCAACAGGGATTCTCACCCCTCCACTTT
>13|TRBV6-6|TRBJ2-5|TRBD2|-
CAIRTSGKETQYF
TGTGCCATCCGGACTAGCGGGAAAGAGACCCAGTACTTC
>13|TRBV7-2|TRBJ1-1|-|once
CASSATGYTEAFF
TGTGCCAGCAGCGCCACAGGGTACACTGAAGCTTTCTTT
>13|TRBV10-3|TRBJ1-3|-|-
CAISDRVFNTIYF
TGTGCCATCAGTGACAGGGTTTTTAACACCATATATTTT
>15|TRBV2|TRBJ1-5|-|-
CASSEDGTPTQPQHF
TGTGCCAGCAGTGAAGATGGCACACCCACGCAGCCCCAGCATTTT
>14|TRBV3-1/TRBV3-2|TRBJ1-1|-|once
CASSQEPGGLGAFF
TGTGCCAGCAGCCAAGAACCAGGCGGGTTAGGAGCTTTCTTT
>13|TRBV30|TRBJ1-1|-|-
CAWKDYRNTEAFF
TGTGCCTGGAAAGATTACAGGAACACTGAAGCTTTCTTT
>13|TRBV27|TRBJ1-2|-|-
CASSSLDSYGYTF
TGTGCCAGCAGTTCTTTGGACAGCTATGGCTACACCTTC
>12|TRBV5-1|TRBJ2-3|-|-
CASGQSTDTQYF
TGCGCCAGCGGGCAAAGCACAGATACGCAGTATTTT
>12|TRBV2|TRBJ2-1|-|-
CAGCRTGHEQFF
TGTGCCGGATGCCGGACGGGCCATGAGCAGTTCTTC
>16|TRBV4-1|TRBJ2-2|-|-
CASSQGPGDLTGELFF
TGCGCCAGCAGCCAGGGGCCCGGGGACCTCACCGGGGAGCTGTTTTTT